This TCR beta chain was retrieved from a study of shared clonotypes between healthy human individuals. The table came from immunoSEQ multiplex PCR; TCRdb's copy has only in-frame clones and leaves some out. The sample includes over 2 million clones, 92% of them seen just once. Material: naive CD4+ T cells from PBMCs. The subset: CD45RA+ positively selected. This receptor was obtained from a man between 18 and 35 years old in good health. Some clones in this sample may be carry-over from other donors' samples.

For the CDR3, the DNA is TGTGCCTGGAGCTGGCTAGCGGGAGAGAGGGGGGAGGAGACCCAGTACTTC. Its translation: CAWSWLAGERGEETQYF. The J gene is TRBJ2-5, the V gene TRBV30; 10 nucleotides match TRBD2. This CDR3 has 17 residues. J lost 5 bases, V lost 3 bases, and 15 bases had no gene match. Germline CDR1 is GTSNPN and CDR2 is SVGIG (reference sequence). The complete variable domain, with remaining parts taken from reference TRBV30 and TRBJ2-5, reads SQTIHQWPATLVQPVGSPLSLECTVEGTSNPNLYWYRQAAGRGLQLLFYSVGIGQISSEVPQNLSASRPQDRQFILSSKKLLLSDSGFYLCAWSWLAGERGEETQYFGPGTRLLVL.